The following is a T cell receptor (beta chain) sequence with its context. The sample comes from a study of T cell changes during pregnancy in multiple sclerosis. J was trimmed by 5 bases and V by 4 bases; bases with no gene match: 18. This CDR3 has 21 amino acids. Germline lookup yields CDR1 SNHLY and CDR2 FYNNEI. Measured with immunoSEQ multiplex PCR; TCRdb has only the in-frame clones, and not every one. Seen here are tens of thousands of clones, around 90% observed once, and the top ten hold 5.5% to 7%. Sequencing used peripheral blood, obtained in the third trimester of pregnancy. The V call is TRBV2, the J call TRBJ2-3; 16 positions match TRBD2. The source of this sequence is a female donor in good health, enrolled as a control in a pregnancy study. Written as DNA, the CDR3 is TGTGCCAGCAGTGGCGAACAGGGTGCCGGGACTAGCGGGGGGGCCATAGATACGCAGTATTTT. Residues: CASSGEQGAGTSGGAIDTQYF.